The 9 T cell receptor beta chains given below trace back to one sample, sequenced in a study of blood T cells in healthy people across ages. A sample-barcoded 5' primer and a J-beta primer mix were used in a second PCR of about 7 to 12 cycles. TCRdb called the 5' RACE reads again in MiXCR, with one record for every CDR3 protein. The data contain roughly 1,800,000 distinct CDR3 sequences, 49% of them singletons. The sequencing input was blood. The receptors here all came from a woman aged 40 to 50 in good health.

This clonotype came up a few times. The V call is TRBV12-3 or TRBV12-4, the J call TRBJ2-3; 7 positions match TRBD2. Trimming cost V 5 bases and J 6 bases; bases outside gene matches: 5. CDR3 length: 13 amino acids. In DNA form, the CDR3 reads TGTGCCAGCAGTAGGGTGGGGGGGGATACGCAGTATTTT. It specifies CASSRVGGDTQYF.

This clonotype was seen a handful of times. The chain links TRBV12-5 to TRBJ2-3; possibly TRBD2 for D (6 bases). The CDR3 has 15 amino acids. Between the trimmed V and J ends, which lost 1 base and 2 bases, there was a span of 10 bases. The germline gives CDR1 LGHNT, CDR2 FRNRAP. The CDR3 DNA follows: TGTGCTAGTGGTTTGGCTAGCGACCCCACAGATACGCAGTATTTT. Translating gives CASGLASDPTDTQYF.

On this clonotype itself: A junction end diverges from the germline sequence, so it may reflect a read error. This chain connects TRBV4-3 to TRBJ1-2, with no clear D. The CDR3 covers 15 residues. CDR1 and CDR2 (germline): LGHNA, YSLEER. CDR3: CASSQVSGSNYGCTF. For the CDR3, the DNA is TGCGCCAGCAGCCAAGTATCAGGATCTAACTATGGCTGCACCTTC.

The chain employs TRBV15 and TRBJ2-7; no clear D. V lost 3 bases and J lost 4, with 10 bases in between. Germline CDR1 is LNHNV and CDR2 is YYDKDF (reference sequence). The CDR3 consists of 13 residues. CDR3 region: CATSSEDAYEQYF. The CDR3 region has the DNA TGTGCCACCAGCAGCGAAGACGCATACGAGCAGTACTTC.

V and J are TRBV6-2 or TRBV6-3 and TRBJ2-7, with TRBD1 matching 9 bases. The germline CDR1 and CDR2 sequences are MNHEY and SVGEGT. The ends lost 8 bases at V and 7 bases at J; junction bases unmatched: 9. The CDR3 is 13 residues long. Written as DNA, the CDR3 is TGTGCCAGCCGTCGGACAGGGGAGAGAGAGCAGTACTTC. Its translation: CASRRTGEREQYF.

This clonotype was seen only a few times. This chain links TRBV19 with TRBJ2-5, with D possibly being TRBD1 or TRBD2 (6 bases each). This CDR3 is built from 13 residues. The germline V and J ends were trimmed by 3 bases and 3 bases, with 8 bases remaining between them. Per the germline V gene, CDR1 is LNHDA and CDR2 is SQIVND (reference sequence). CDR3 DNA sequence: TGTGCCAGTAGTATCGGGGGCAAAGAGACCCAGTACTTC. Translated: CASSIGGKETQYF. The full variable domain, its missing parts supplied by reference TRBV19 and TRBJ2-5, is DGGITQSPKYLFRKEGQNVTLSCEQNLNHDAMYWYRQDPGQGLRLIYYSQIVNDFQKGDIAEGYSVSREKKESFPLTVTSAQKNPTAFYLCASSIGGKETQYFGPGTRLLVL.

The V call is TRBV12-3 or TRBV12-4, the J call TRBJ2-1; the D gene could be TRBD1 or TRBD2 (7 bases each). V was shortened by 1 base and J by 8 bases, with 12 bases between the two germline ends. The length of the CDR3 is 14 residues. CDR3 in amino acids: CASSLEGAGDEQFF. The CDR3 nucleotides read TGTGCCAGCAGTTTAGAGGGGGCGGGGGATGAGCAGTTCTTC.

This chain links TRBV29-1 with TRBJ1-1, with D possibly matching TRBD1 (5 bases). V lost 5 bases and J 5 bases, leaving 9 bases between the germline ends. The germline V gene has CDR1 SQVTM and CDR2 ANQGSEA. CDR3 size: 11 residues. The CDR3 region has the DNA TGCAGCGTTATCAGGGAAACTGAAGCTTTCTTT. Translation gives CSVIRETEAFF.

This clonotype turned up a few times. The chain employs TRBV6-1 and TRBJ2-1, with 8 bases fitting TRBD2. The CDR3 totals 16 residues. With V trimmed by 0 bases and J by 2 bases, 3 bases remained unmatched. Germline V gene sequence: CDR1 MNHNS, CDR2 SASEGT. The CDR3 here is CASSEARGLAYNEQFF. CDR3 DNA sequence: TGTGCCAGCAGTGAAGCTCGGGGACTAGCCTACAATGAGCAGTTCTTC.